The 6 T cell receptor beta chains listed next were all sequenced from one sample in a study of blood T cell repertoires in COVID-19. Repertoires were generated with immunoSEQ multiplex PCR, while TCRdb's copy carries only in-frame clones and drops some. The data show around 58,000 clones, almost 85% seen once. The material sequenced was peripheral blood. The receptors come from a human donor in a cohort sampled during active COVID-19.

The rearrangement links TRBV5-8 to TRBJ2-5; tentative D call: TRBD1 (6 bases). Trimming removed 4 bases from V and 1 base from J, with 17 bases in between. Germline V lookup: CDR1 SGHTS, CDR2 YDEGEE. This CDR3 has 16 amino acids. CDR3 region: CASSPPPWGPQETQYF. DNA for the CDR3: TGTGCCAGCAGCCCGCCTCCGTGGGGGCCCCAAGAGACCCAGTACTTC.

This clone was seen only once. The CDR3 region is CASSLTPSELNTEAFF. DNA of the CDR3: TGCGCCAGCAGCCTTACCCCGTCCGAGTTGAACACTGAAGCTTTCTTT. The chain links TRBV5-1 to TRBJ1-1; D uncertain. V was shortened by 4 bases and J by 0 bases, with 16 bases between the two germline ends. The germline V gene encodes CDR1 SGHRS and CDR2 YFSETQ. CDR3 length equals 16 residues. Variable domain in full (rest from reference TRBV5-1 and TRBJ1-1): KAGVTQTPRYLIKTRGQQVTLSCSPISGHRSVSWYQQTPGQGLQFLFEYFSETQRNKGNFPGRFSGRQFSNSRSEMNVSTLELGDSALYLCASSLTPSELNTEAFFGQGTRLTVV.

This chain uses TRBV4-2 with TRBJ2-5; TRBD2 matches at 8 bases. This CDR3 has 15 amino acids. The V gene end was trimmed by 2 bases and the J gene end by 5 bases; junction bases not matched to a gene: 7. Germline CDR1 reads LGHNA; CDR2 reads YNFKEQ. The CDR3 loop reads CASSQRGGLSETQYF. CDR3 coding DNA: TGTGCCAGCAGCCAACGGGGGGGCCTGTCGGAGACCCAGTACTTC.

The rearrangement links TRBV7-3 to TRBJ2-1; weak D call: TRBD2 (6 bases). This CDR3 comprises 12 residues. Trimming pared 5 bases from V and 5 bases from J, leaving 7 bases between. Germline V gene data show CDR1 as SGHTA and CDR2 as FQGTGA. Here the CDR3 DNA reads TGTGCCAGCAGCACGGGGGACAATGAGCAGTTCTTC. Residues: CASSTGDNEQFF.

The chain links TRBV27 to TRBJ1-2; the D gene is possibly TRBD1 (5 bases). Trimming shortened V by 7 bases and J by 3 bases, and 18 bases separated the two germline ends. CDR3 size: 15 residues. The germline gives CDR1 MNHEY, CDR2 SMNVEV (reference sequence). The CDR3 here is CASTPDHRTHYGYTF. The DNA of the CDR3 is TGTGCCAGCACCCCCGACCATAGGACACACTATGGCTACACCTTC.

The chain carries TRBV27 and TRBJ2-5, with TRBD1 as a possible D gene (8 bases). Germline lookup yields CDR1 MNHEY and CDR2 SMNVEV (reference sequence). V shed 3 bases and J shed 2 bases, with 13 bases lying between them. CDR3 length: 15 residues. The CDR3 nucleotides read TGTGCCAGCAGTTTCTACAGGGGGGGACAAGAGACCCAGTACTTC. The encoded protein is CASSFYRGGQETQYF.